This passage covers 29 T cell receptor beta chains from one sample sequenced in a study of T cell changes during pregnancy in multiple sclerosis. Clones were sequenced by immunoSEQ multiplex PCR, and TCRdb holds only the in-frame ones, with some missing. The sample has tens of thousands of clones; about 92% are singletons. The sample in question was CD4+ T cells from peripheral blood mononuclear cells, obtained after pregnancy. These receptors were collected from a female donor in good health, enrolled as a control in a pregnancy study.

CDR3 sequence (DNA): TGTGCCAGTAAACTCGGGTTTCGGTCGGGGTATAGCAATCAGCCCCAGCATTTT. Its translation is CASKLGFRSGYSNQPQHF. V usage is TRBV19 and J usage is TRBJ1-5; D is undetermined. Germline-derived CDR1 and CDR2 are LNHDA and SQIVND (reference sequence). This CDR3 comprises 18 residues. Trimming cost V 7 bases and J 0 bases, with 22 bases left between them.

This sequence joins TRBV4-1 and TRBJ1-1; 12 bases match TRBD1. The germline V gene encodes CDR1 MGHRA and CDR2 YSYEKL. CDR3 length: 18 residues. The ends lost 4 bases at V and 5 bases at J; junction bases unmatched: 14. The CDR3 bases are TGCGCCAGCAGCCGCGGGACCGGGACAGGGGGCCGGGGTACTGAAGCTTTCTTT. It is translated as CASSRGTGTGGRGTEAFF.

V is TRBV6-9 and J is TRBJ1-4; 8 nucleotides agree with TRBD1. Germline V gene lookup returns CDR1 MNHGY and CDR2 SVAAGI. With V trimmed by 6 bases and J by 1 base, 7 bases remained unmatched. The CDR3 is 16 amino acids. CDR3 sequence (DNA): TGTGCCAGCAGCCATGGACAGGGTATAACTAATGAAAAACTGTTTTTT. Translation gives CASSHGQGITNEKLFF.

The rearrangement joins TRBV7-2 to TRBJ1-1; D not resolved. Germline CDR1 is SGHTA and CDR2 is FQGNSA. The CDR3 runs 14 residues. V was trimmed by 3 bases and J by 4 bases, leaving 12 bases between them. The CDR3 DNA sequence: TGTGCCAGCAGCTTTCGGGGTTCGAGCACTGAAGCTTTCTTT. This codes for CASSFRGSSTEAFF. Full variable domain (outside the CDR3, taken from reference TRBV7-2 and TRBJ1-1): GAGVSQSPSNKVTEKGKDVELRCDPISGHTALYWYRQSLGQGLEFLIYFQGNSAPDKSGLPSDRFSAERTGGSVSTLTIQRTQQEDSAVYLCASSFRGSSTEAFFGQGTRLTVV.

The V call is TRBV11-2, the J call TRBJ1-6, with 10 bases lining up with TRBD1. This CDR3 contains 16 residues. Germline CDR1 reads SGHAT; CDR2 reads FQNNGV. The trim removed 4 bases at V and 9 bases at J, leaving 9 bases unmatched. CDR3 amino acids: CASSSDRQGAVSPLHF. Here the CDR3 DNA reads TGTGCCAGCAGCTCAGACAGACAGGGGGCAGTTTCACCCCTCCACTTT.

The chain employs TRBV7-2 and TRBJ1-1; D unclear. The CDR3 runs to 13 residues. Germline V gene sequence: CDR1 SGHTA, CDR2 FQGNSA. Between the trimmed V and J ends, which lost 6 bases and 0 bases, there was a span of 8 bases. CDR3 coding DNA: TGTGCCAGCAGGGGTAGCGTGAACACTGAAGCTTTCTTT. Its translation: CASRGSVNTEAFF. The whole variable domain, filled in from reference TRBV7-2 and TRBJ1-1, reads GAGVSQSPSNKVTEKGKDVELRCDPISGHTALYWYRQSLGQGLEFLIYFQGNSAPDKSGLPSDRFSAERTGGSVSTLTIQRTQQEDSAVYLCASRGSVNTEAFFGQGTRLTVV.

J is TRBJ1-3 and V is TRBV7-2, with D perhaps TRBD1 (6 bases). V was pared by 5 bases and J by 8 bases, with 19 bases between. In germline, CDR1 is SGHTA, CDR2 FQGNSA. The CDR3 runs 15 residues. The CDR3 spells CASSPAGARDHTIYF. The CDR3 DNA sequence: TGTGCCAGCAGCCCAGCAGGGGCCAGAGATCACACCATATATTTT.

This chain connects TRBV5-4 to TRBJ1-6; TRBD1 matches at 7 bases. CDR3 length: 14 amino acids. CDR1 is SGHNT, CDR2 YYREEE, per germline (reference sequence). The V gene end was trimmed by 4 bases and the J gene end by 6 bases; junction bases not matched to a gene: 4. In nucleotides, the CDR3 is TGTGCCAGCAGCCGGGACAGCCTTAATTCACCCCTCCACTTT. Its protein product is CASSRDSLNSPLHF.

This clone was found a few times. This chain links TRBV2 with TRBJ1-1; 7 positions agree with TRBD1. Germline assignment: CDR1 SNHLY and CDR2 FYNNEI. The CDR3 has 13 amino acids. J lost 7 bases, V lost 7 bases, and 9 bases had no gene match. CDR3 sequence: CASTRDREIEAFF. The CDR3 coding sequence is TGTGCCAGCACTAGAGACAGGGAAATTGAAGCTTTCTTT.

The chain has TRBV18 and TRBJ1-1, with D possibly matching TRBD1 (6 bases). Trimming pared 3 bases from V and 1 base from J, leaving 12 bases between. CDR3 size: 15 residues. Germline CDR1 reads KGHSH; CDR2 reads LQKENI. DNA of the CDR3: TGTGCCAGCTCACCCCGACAGGCTGGGAACACTGAAGCTTTCTTT. Amino acids: CASSPRQAGNTEAFF.

The V gene is TRBV7-3, the J gene TRBJ2-2, with 14 bases that match TRBD2. The germline V gene has CDR1 SGHTA and CDR2 FQGTGA. Trimming at V came to 4 bases and at J to 0 bases, leaving 7 bases not matched to a gene. This CDR3 comprises 19 residues. CDR3: CASSSRTSGGHSNTGELFF. The CDR3, as DNA: TGTGCCAGCAGCTCTAGGACTAGCGGGGGGCACTCGAACACCGGGGAGCTGTTTTTT.

The J gene is TRBJ1-1, the V gene TRBV7-3, with 8 bases matching TRBD1. Germline V gene data show CDR1 as SGHTA and CDR2 as FQGTGA. V lost 5 bases, J lost 10 bases, and 6 bases stayed unmatched. This CDR3 has 12 amino acids. DNA for the CDR3: TGTGCCAGCAGCCGTACAGGGGGGAGAGCTTTCTTT. This sequence encodes CASSRTGGRAFF.

The chain couples TRBV7-2 to TRBJ2-3; TRBD1 might be the D (7 bases). The length of the CDR3 is 14 residues. The V end was cut by 1 base, the J end by 6 bases, with 11 bases between. Germline V gene sequence: CDR1 SGHTA, CDR2 FQGNSA. CDR3 loop: CASSLGTGGDTQYF. The CDR3 coding sequence is TGTGCCAGCAGCTTAGGGACAGGAGGGGATACGCAGTATTTT.

The chain joins TRBV18 to TRBJ2-5; D remains ambiguous. CDR1 is KGHSH, CDR2 LQKENI, per germline. V was cut by 3 bases and J by 0 bases, with 5 bases left in between. There are 13 residues in the CDR3. The DNA of the CDR3 is TGTGCCAGCTCACCTCACAACCAAGAGACCCAGTACTTC. It encodes CASSPHNQETQYF.

This clone was seen only once. The chain uses TRBV5-8 and TRBJ2-7, with a weak D call TRBD1 (6 bases). This CDR3 comprises 16 residues. Deletions cut 0 bases from V and 2 bases from J, with 15 bases between. The germline gives CDR1 SGHTS, CDR2 YDEGEE. Here the CDR3 DNA reads TGTGCCAGCAGCTTGGAGGGGGTGAAAGGGACCTACGAGCAGTACTTC. Its translation: CASSLEGVKGTYEQYF.

This chain uses TRBV7-2 with TRBJ1-1, with 7 positions matching TRBD1. This CDR3 has 13 amino acids. V shed 5 bases, J shed 1 base, and the junction held 1 base outside the gene matches. CDR1 is SGHTA, CDR2 FQGNSA, per germline. For the CDR3, the DNA is TGTGCCAGCAGCAGGGACAGGAACACTGAAGCTTTCTTT. The encoded protein is CASSRDRNTEAFF.

J is TRBJ1-1 and V is TRBV4-2; 11 bases map to TRBD1. Germline V gene sequence: CDR1 LGHNA, CDR2 YNFKEQ. V shed 1 base, J shed 0 bases, and the junction held 4 bases outside the gene matches. CDR3 length: 17 residues. The CDR3 DNA reads as TGTGCCAGCAGCCAAGCCGGGACAGGGGGAGTGAACACTGAAGCTTTCTTT. Amino acid sequence: CASSQAGTGGVNTEAFF.

V gene TRBV15 combines with J gene TRBJ2-5; 9 bases line up with TRBD2. The CDR3 contains 14 residues. Germline lookup yields CDR1 LNHNV and CDR2 YYDKDF (reference sequence). J was trimmed by 5 bases and V by 3 bases; bases with no gene match: 4. In DNA form, the CDR3 reads TGTGCCACCAGCAGGGGACTAGCAAGTGAGACCCAGTACTTC. This gives the protein CATSRGLASETQYF.

The chain's CDR3 is CASSLGPGLGTYEQYF. CDR3 DNA: TGTGCCAGCAGCTTAGGGCCGGGACTGGGGACCTACGAGCAGTACTTC. The rearrangement uses TRBV11-3 and TRBJ2-7; weak D call: TRBD2 (6 bases). V lost 1 base and J 2 bases, leaving 15 bases between the germline ends. CDR1 SGHNT and CDR2 YENEEA come from the germline V gene. CDR3 length: 16 amino acids.

The chain employs TRBV27 and TRBJ2-1, with TRBD2 matching 11 bases. The CDR3 is 13 amino acids. After removal of 6 bases from V and 9 bases from J, the junction contained 4 bases not matched to a gene. Germline CDR1 and CDR2: MNHEY and SMNVEV (reference sequence). The CDR3 DNA reads TGTGCCAGCAGGTTAGCGGGGGGGACTGAGCAGTTCTTC. Translated, it gives CASRLAGGTEQFF.

As to this clone: The junction shows a germline mismatch at one end, possibly a read error. J is TRBJ2-5 and V is TRBV7-7; D is ambiguous. The CDR3 totals 13 residues. Germline V gene data show CDR1 as SSHAT and CDR2 as FNYEAQ (reference sequence). CDR3 loop: CASSLERQETQYF. The CDR3 DNA sequence: TGTGCTAGCAGCTTAGAACGGCAAGAGACCCAGTACTTC.

Comments on this clone: This CDR3 is also generated by other DNA sequences in the sample. The V and J genes are TRBV4-1 and TRBJ2-3; D remains ambiguous. The ends were cut back, 0 bases at V and 6 bases at J, with 10 bases in the middle. The CDR3 covers 14 residues. Germline CDR1 is MGHRA and CDR2 is YSYEKL. CDR3 coding DNA: TGCGCCAGCAGCCAAGATAGGCCAGGCGATACGCAGTATTTT. This translates into CASSQDRPGDTQYF.

The CDR3 nucleotides read TGTGCCAGCAGCTCCGGGACAGGGATCTATGGCTACACCTTC. This codes for CASSSGTGIYGYTF. The chain joins TRBV6-5 to TRBJ1-2; 9 positions match TRBD1. The CDR3 runs to 14 residues. Per germline, CDR1 MNHEY and CDR2 SVGAGI. V trimming: 6 bases; J trimming: 4 bases; junction bases outside the gene matches: 6.

In this sample, this clone turned up once. The chain couples TRBV6-6 to TRBJ1-5, with D hard to call. The CDR3 contains 14 residues. Germline CDR1 is MNHNY and CDR2 is SVGAGI (reference sequence). Trimming shortened V by 2 bases and J by 3 bases, and 8 bases separated the two germline ends. This chain's CDR3 is CASSYLADNQPQHF. Written as DNA, the CDR3 is TGTGCCAGCAGTTACCTGGCAGACAATCAGCCCCAGCATTTT.

The chain carries TRBV29-1 and TRBJ1-1, with D tentatively TRBD1 (6 bases). Germline loops: CDR1 SQVTM, CDR2 ANQGSEA. The CDR3 spans 13 residues. Trimming took off 7 bases at V and 5 bases at J, with 17 bases between the two ends. CDR3 DNA: TGCAGCGGGGTGGGGGGGCGTCGGACTGAAGCTTTCTTT. Its translation: CSGVGGRRTEAFF.

This chain links TRBV27 with TRBJ2-2; 7 bases fit TRBD2. J was trimmed by 6 bases and V by 2 bases; bases with no gene match: 6. Germline lookup yields CDR1 MNHEY and CDR2 SMNVEV (reference sequence). There are 15 residues in the CDR3. CDR3 loop: CASSLRPSGAGELFF. In DNA, the CDR3 is TGTGCCAGCAGTTTACGGCCTAGCGGTGCCGGGGAGCTGTTTTTT.

V usage is TRBV7-8 and J usage is TRBJ1-2; D is undetermined. Germline V CDR1 and CDR2: SGHVS, FQNEAQ. The CDR3 sequence is 13 residues long. Trimming pared 2 bases from V and 8 bases from J, leaving 12 bases between. CDR3 amino acids: CASSLSRSSGYTF. DNA of the CDR3: TGTGCCAGCAGCTTATCTAGATCCTCCGGCTACACCTTC.

The chain has TRBV18 and TRBJ1-4; no reliable D call. Germline values: CDR1 KGHSH, CDR2 LQKENI. The CDR3 consists of 14 residues. Between the trimmed V and J ends, which lost 6 bases and 1 base, there was a span of 9 bases. CDR3 DNA: TGTGCCAGCTCCAACACCCAAACTAATGAAAAACTGTTTTTT. The encoded protein is CASSNTQTNEKLFF.

V and J are TRBV19 and TRBJ1-3, with no clear D. Per germline, CDR1 LNHDA and CDR2 SQIVND (reference sequence). V was cut by 6 bases and J by 4 bases, with 22 bases left in between. This CDR3 has 17 amino acids. The DNA of the CDR3 is TGTGCCAGTAGCCCGCTGGGCCGTGCCACAATCGGAAACACCATATATTTT. It codes for CASSPLGRATIGNTIYF.